These 28 T cell receptor beta chains were all obtained from the same sample, sequenced in a study of shared clonotypes between healthy human individuals. In the naive CD8 group, cells lacked CD45RO and were positively selected for CCR7, so terminally differentiated effector memory CD45RA+ cells were left out. The assay was immunoSEQ multiplex PCR, and TCRdb's table has in-frame clones only and misses some. In the table there are about 2.2 million clones, 93% of which are singletons. The sequenced sample consisted of naive CD8+ T cells from PBMCs. The receptor set was obtained from a man aged 18 to 35 in good health. Some clones in this sample may be carry-over from other donors' samples.

V is TRBV19 and J is TRBJ1-1, with 8 bases lining up with TRBD1. CDR3 size: 18 residues. With 7 bases clipped from V and 0 bases from J, the junction kept 16 bases outside the gene matches. From germline, CDR1 is LNHDA and CDR2 SQIVND (reference sequence). The CDR3 region has the DNA TGTGCCAGTATCGATCCCCCGGACAGGGAGGGGGTGAACACTGAAGCTTTCTTT. Its translation is CASIDPPDREGVNTEAFF.

The chain links TRBV30 to TRBJ2-2, with a possible D match to TRBD2 (5 bases). Looked up from germline, CDR1 is GTSNPN and CDR2 is SVGIG (reference sequence). V dropped 2 bases and J dropped 6 bases, with 13 bases sitting between them. This CDR3 spans 14 amino acids. The CDR3 coding sequence is TGTGCCTGGAGTTTCATTGAGGGATCCGGGGAGCTGTTTTTT. It encodes CAWSFIEGSGELFF.

The chain links TRBV4-2 to TRBJ2-5; D is perhaps TRBD1 (6 bases). Trimming took off 0 bases at V and 5 bases at J, with 16 bases between the two ends. The CDR3 runs 16 residues. CDR1 LGHNA and CDR2 YNFKEQ come from the germline V gene. The CDR3 sequence is CASSQEYRAWGETQYF. CDR3 bases: TGTGCCAGCAGCCAAGAGTACAGGGCCTGGGGGGAGACCCAGTACTTC.

The CDR3 loop reads CAYPGLHGDTQYF. The CDR3 DNA follows: TGTGCCTACCCGGGACTTCATGGAGATACGCAGTATTTT. This chain uses TRBV2 with TRBJ2-3; D is possibly TRBD2 (6 bases). The V gene's germline CDR1 is SNHLY and CDR2 FYNNEI. This CDR3 region has 13 residues. The V end lost 11 bases, the J end lost 5 bases, and 17 bases lay between the germline ends.

This chain uses TRBV7-3 with TRBJ1-5; possibly TRBD1 for D (6 bases). CDR1 is SGHTA and CDR2 is FQGTGA in the germline V gene. CDR3 length: 17 residues. Trimming took 2 bases from V and 4 from J, leaving 18 bases between them. For the CDR3, the DNA is TGTGCCAGCAGCTTACTCCGGACAGATTACCATAATCAGCCCCAGCATTTT. Its protein is CASSLLRTDYHNQPQHF.

V is TRBV27 and J is TRBJ2-5; D remains ambiguous. The germline CDR1 and CDR2 sequences are MNHEY and SMNVEV (reference sequence). The V and J ends lost 0 bases and 4 bases respectively, with 15 bases between them. The CDR3 loop spans 16 amino acids. The CDR3 bases are TGTGCCAGCAGTTTATCGTCCTACCGGGTGGGAGAGACCCAGTACTTC. It translates to CASSLSSYRVGETQYF.

This clone was counted a single time. J is TRBJ2-2 and V is TRBV28; 7 nucleotides line up with TRBD1. Germline lookup yields CDR1 MDHEN and CDR2 SYDVKM. Germline trimming cut 7 bases from V and 3 bases from J; bases unmatched to any gene: 5. The CDR3 has 14 amino acids. The CDR3 coding sequence is TGTGCCAGCATCGACAGGGCGGACACCGGGGAGCTGTTTTTT. Protein product: CASIDRADTGELFF.

This sequence joins TRBV25-1 and TRBJ2-3; 7 nucleotides line up with TRBD2. CDR1 and CDR2 from the germline V gene are MGHDK and SYGVNS. This CDR3 is 12 amino acids long. Trimming at V came to 11 bases and at J to 8 bases, leaving 10 bases not matched to a gene. The CDR3 bases are TGTGCCTCAACCACGGGGGGAGGTACGCAGTATTTT. Its protein is CASTTGGGTQYF. Full variable domain (missing parts from reference TRBV25-1 and TRBJ2-3): EADIYQTPRYLVIGTGKKITLECSQTMGHDKMYWYQQDPGMELHLIHYSYGVNSTEKGDLSSESTVSRIRTEHFPLTLESARPSHTSQYLCASTTGGGTQYFGPGTRLTVL.

The chain links TRBV29-1 to TRBJ2-1; TRBD2 matches at 7 bases. V lost 4 bases and J lost 3; bases outside the gene matches: 6. Germline V gives CDR1 SQVTM, CDR2 ANQGSEA. CDR3 length: 14 amino acids. For the CDR3, the DNA is TGCAGCGTTGTGCGGGAGCGGAACTACAATGAGCAGTTCTTC. It codes for CSVVRERNYNEQFF.

The chain joins TRBV28 to TRBJ2-3; D possibly corresponds to TRBD2 (6 bases). Looked up from germline, CDR1 is MDHEN and CDR2 is SYDVKM. Trimming removed 1 base at V and 1 base at J, with 12 bases between. The CDR3 consists of 16 residues. The CDR3 region has the DNA TGTGCCAGCAGTTTATTAGGCAGGAGGGGCACAGATACGCAGTATTTT. It encodes CASSLLGRRGTDTQYF.

The genes are TRBV7-6 and TRBJ1-5, with D unclear. Trimming removed 6 bases from V and 0 bases from J, with 12 bases in between. Germline V lookup: CDR1 SGHVS, CDR2 FNYEAQ. The CDR3 is 15 amino acids. CDR3 in amino acids: CASSRGQDSNQPQHF. Written as DNA, the CDR3 is TGTGCCAGCAGTCGCGGGCAGGATAGCAATCAGCCCCAGCATTTT.

The chain has TRBV11-2 and TRBJ2-5; 7 nucleotides line up with TRBD2. This CDR3 spans 15 amino acids. Germline V gene sequence: CDR1 SGHAT, CDR2 FQNNGV. After removal of 5 bases from V and 5 bases from J, the junction contained 11 bases not matched to a gene. The CDR3 region is CASSPGLGWRETQYF. CDR3 nucleotides: TGTGCCAGCAGCCCTGGACTAGGATGGAGGGAGACCCAGTACTTC.

This clone was found once. The chain recombines TRBV7-9 with TRBJ2-2, with 15 bases matching TRBD2. Germline V lookup: CDR1 SEHNR, CDR2 FQNEAQ (reference sequence). The CDR3 contains 19 residues. V was clipped by 7 bases and J by 6 bases; unmatched bases: 15. The CDR3 protein is CASTPTQGLAGGRPGELFF. The CDR3 coding sequence is TGTGCCAGCACCCCGACTCAGGGACTAGCGGGAGGAAGGCCCGGGGAGCTGTTTTTT.

In regard to this clone: Other DNA sequences in the sample encode the same CDR3. This sequence joins TRBV25-1 and TRBJ2-1; TRBD1 might be the D (5 bases). The CDR3 covers 15 residues. Germline lookup yields CDR1 MGHDK and CDR2 SYGVNS. V gave up 3 bases and J gave up 0 bases, with 9 bases separating them. The DNA for the CDR3 is TGTGCCAGCAGTGATAGGGGATCCTCCTACAATGAGCAGTTCTTC. Its protein is CASSDRGSSYNEQFF.

In its sample, this clone was seen once. V gene TRBV27 combines with J gene TRBJ2-1; maybe TRBD1 (7 bases). V was trimmed by 4 bases and J by 5 bases, leaving 12 bases between them. Germline V CDR1 and CDR2: MNHEY, SMNVEV (reference sequence). The CDR3 runs to 14 residues. The CDR3, as DNA: TGTGCCAGCAGTTCGCAGGGGGAGGACAATGAGCAGTTCTTC. It codes for CASSSQGEDNEQFF.

This chain joins TRBV5-6 and TRBJ2-5; 10 nucleotides match TRBD1. CDR3 length: 15 residues. V gave up 3 bases and J gave up 5 bases; unmatched junction bases: 7. Germline lookup yields CDR1 SGHDT and CDR2 YYEEEE. CDR3 DNA: TGTGCCAGCAGCTGGGGGGACAGGGGCTATGAGACCCAGTACTTC. It translates to CASSWGDRGYETQYF.

The chain combines TRBV28 with TRBJ2-1, with TRBD1 matching 7 bases. The CDR3 is 13 residues long. Germline loops: CDR1 MDHEN, CDR2 SYDVKM. The trim removed 9 bases at V and 7 bases at J, leaving 9 bases unmatched. CDR3 loop: CARRTGAPNEQFF. CDR3 in DNA: TGTGCCAGGAGAACAGGGGCCCCGAATGAGCAGTTCTTC.

The CDR3, as DNA: TGTGCCAGCAGTTTAGGCTTTCAGGGCGATCAGCCCCAGCATTTT. Its protein product is CASSLGFQGDQPQHF. The chain employs TRBV28 and TRBJ1-5; TRBD1 is a possible D gene (5 bases). Per germline, CDR1 MDHEN and CDR2 SYDVKM. The CDR3 has 15 residues. The germline V and J ends were trimmed by 2 bases and 5 bases, with 13 bases remaining between them.

V gene TRBV5-4 combines with J gene TRBJ1-1, with 7 positions matching TRBD1. The junction had 7 bases not matched to a gene; V was cut back by 5 bases and J by 6 bases. The CDR3 extends over 13 amino acids. The germline gives CDR1 SGHNT, CDR2 YYREEE (reference sequence). The CDR3 loop reads CASRHDREPEAFF. In DNA form, the CDR3 reads TGTGCCAGCAGACATGACAGGGAGCCTGAAGCTTTCTTT.

The V call is TRBV5-5, the J call TRBJ2-2; the D gene is possibly TRBD2 (6 bases). CDR3 length equals 18 residues. Germline lookup yields CDR1 SGHKS and CDR2 YYEKEE (reference sequence). Trimming cost V 0 bases and J 1 base, with 16 bases left between them. DNA of the CDR3: TGTGCCAGCAGCTTGGCCGTTGCGGGGTGGGGGAACACCGGGGAGCTGTTTTTT. Protein: CASSLAVAGWGNTGELFF.

This chain joins TRBV5-3 and TRBJ2-2; 10 nucleotides agree with TRBD1. TRBV5-3 is annotated as an ORF whose role is uncertain. The CDR3 length is 15 residues. V gave up 4 bases and J gave up 5 bases; unmatched junction bases: 5. CDR3 protein: CARSPGTGETGELFF. DNA of the CDR3: TGTGCCAGAAGCCCGGGGACAGGGGAAACCGGGGAGCTGTTTTTT.

On this clone: The CDR3 carries no conserved terminal phenylalanine or tryptophan, so it likely arises from a read error. The chain uses TRBV7-9 and TRBJ2-7, with D unclear. CDR1 and CDR2 (germline): SEHNR, FQNEAQ (reference sequence). Trimming cost V 1 base and J 1 base, with 20 bases left between them. The CDR3 contains 18 residues. CDR3 in amino acids: CASSLVSLRVEGSYEQYS. The CDR3 nucleotides read TGTGCCAGCAGCTTAGTGTCCCTAAGGGTCGAAGGGTCCTACGAGCAGTACTCC.

To note about this clone: The sample holds other DNA sequences that translate to the same CDR3. This chain connects TRBV27 to TRBJ2-1, with no clear D. The CDR3 has 14 residues. Trimming removed 6 bases from V and 0 bases from J, with 9 bases in between. CDR1 and CDR2 (germline): MNHEY, SMNVEV (reference sequence). CDR3 residues: CASSPLGSYNEQFF. The CDR3 bases are TGTGCCAGCAGCCCCCTAGGCTCCTACAATGAGCAGTTCTTC.

The J gene is TRBJ2-7, the V gene TRBV5-4; D uncertain. Trimming stripped 4 bases from V and 6 bases from J, with 8 bases between. The germline gives CDR1 SGHNT, CDR2 YYREEE (reference sequence). The CDR3 sequence is 11 residues long. For the CDR3, the DNA is TGTGCCAGCAGCGATAAGGCCGAGCAGTACTTC. Encoded protein: CASSDKAEQYF.

This clone occurred once. The genes are TRBV9 and TRBJ2-3; D might be TRBD1 or TRBD2, each matching 5 bases. The CDR3 totals 16 residues. V lost 3 bases to trimming and J lost 7 bases, with 21 bases between them. The germline gives CDR1 SGDLS, CDR2 YYNGEE. CDR3 protein: CASSDGRDLSANTQYF. In DNA form, the CDR3 reads TGTGCCAGCAGCGACGGCCGGGACCTGAGTGCGAATACGCAGTATTTT.

This clone was seen a single time. The chain couples TRBV19 to TRBJ2-1; 8 nucleotides match TRBD2. This CDR3 is 13 amino acids long. V shed 10 bases, J shed 15 bases, and the junction held 17 bases outside the gene matches. Per germline, CDR1 LNHDA and CDR2 SQIVND (reference sequence). The CDR3: CATEGLDSPGRFF. The CDR3 DNA reads as TGTGCCACCGAGGGACTAGATAGTCCGGGGCGGTTCTTC.

This clone was seen once. The chain links TRBV5-1 to TRBJ1-2; 7 bases line up with TRBD1. V shed 0 bases and J 4 bases; nucleotides not matched to a gene: 6. This CDR3 has 15 amino acids. Germline assignment: CDR1 SGHRS and CDR2 YFSETQ. CDR3 region: CASSLVGGLGYGYTF. The CDR3, as DNA: TGCGCCAGCAGCTTGGTAGGGGGCCTCGGCTATGGCTACACCTTC.

The chain couples TRBV28 to TRBJ2-1; D is perhaps TRBD2 (5 bases). Germline V gives CDR1 MDHEN, CDR2 SYDVKM. This CDR3 has 15 residues. The ends were cut back, 5 bases at V and 6 bases at J, with 17 bases in the middle. The CDR3 sequence: CASSPRLHRGNEQFF. The CDR3 DNA follows: TGTGCCAGCAGTCCCCGGCTCCACCGGGGCAATGAGCAGTTCTTC.